This T cell receptor (beta chain) stems from a study of cytomegalovirus exposure and HLA in healthy donors. CDR3 size: 15 residues. V lost 5 bases, J lost 7 bases, and 18 bases lay in between. Germline V lookup: CDR1 SSHAT, CDR2 FNYEAQ (reference sequence). With 60 Vbeta and 13 Jbeta primers, the PCR was carried out. Repertoires were generated with immunoSEQ multiplex PCR, while TCRdb's copy carries only in-frame clones and drops some. The sample holds around 91,000 clones; under 65% are singletons and the top ten take approximately 3%. The material sequenced was PBMCs. The TCR comes from a man in his fifties or sixties in good health and CMV-seronegative. The chain has TRBV7-7 and TRBJ2-1; TRBD2 might be the D (5 bases). For the CDR3, the DNA is TGTGCCAGCAGCCGAGGACTGGGTCCCCGGAATGAGCAGTTCTTC. Its translation is CASSRGLGPRNEQFF. Supplemented by reference TRBV7-7 and TRBJ2-1, the full variable domain reads GAGVSQSPRYKVTKRGQDVTLRCDPISSHATLYWYQQALGQGPEFLTYFNYEAQPDKSGLPSDRFSAERPEGSISTLTIQRTEQRDSAMYRCASSRGLGPRNEQFFGPGTRLTVL.